Below, 14 T cell receptor beta chains from the same sample are listed, as sequenced in a study of CD4 T cells in lung cancer. This lung tissue lay as far as possible from the tumor, at least 3 cm away. Some clones are missing from TCRdb's copy, which holds only in-frame ones; the method was immunoSEQ multiplex PCR. Among roughly 9,800 clones, 50% to 80% were seen once, and the ten largest hold less than 20%. The sequencing sample was made of normal lung tissue taken away from the tumor. Receptors originate from a man between 60 and 75 years old with non-small cell lung cancer.

This clone showed up just once. The CDR3 DNA reads TGCGCCAGCAGTCCCGGGACAGCCTACGAGCAGTACTTC. Residues: CASSPGTAYEQYF. J is TRBJ2-7 and V is TRBV10-1; TRBD1 aligns across 7 bases. The CDR3 loop spans 13 amino acids. Trimming at V came to 5 bases and at J to 2 bases, leaving 3 bases not matched to a gene. Germline CDR1 WNHNN, CDR2 SYGVQD (reference sequence).

V usage is TRBV28 and J usage is TRBJ2-5; a possible D gene is TRBD2 (5 bases). V lost 5 bases, J lost 5 bases, and 15 bases lay in between. CDR1 is MDHEN and CDR2 is SYDVKM in the germline V gene. CDR3 length: 14 amino acids. CDR3 loop: CASSPGIGQETQYF. CDR3 nucleotide sequence: TGTGCCAGCAGTCCGGGAATTGGCCAGGAGACCCAGTACTTC.

The rearrangement uses TRBV27 and TRBJ2-7; TRBD1 matches 8 bases. The CDR3 is 15 amino acids. Germline loops: CDR1 MNHEY, CDR2 SMNVEV (reference sequence). Trimming removed 6 bases from V and 2 bases from J; junction bases left unmatched: 9. The CDR3 region has the DNA TGTGCCAGCAGGAAACAGGGGGGTAAGGCCTACGAGCAGTACTTC. As protein: CASRKQGGKAYEQYF.

With regard to this clone: A far larger clone is one nucleotide away, so this likely arose from a read error. The V gene is TRBV27, the J gene TRBJ2-3; 15 bases agree with TRBD2. The germline CDR1 and CDR2 sequences are MNHEY and SMNVEV (reference sequence). The length of the CDR3 is 16 residues. The ends lost 5 bases at V and 10 bases at J; junction bases unmatched: 10. This chain's CDR3 is CASSPGLAGGPWSQYF. DNA of the CDR3: TGTGCCAGCAGTCCCGGACTAGCGGGAGGGCCATGGTCGCAGTATTTT.

This clone came up once. The chain has TRBV5-4 and TRBJ2-2, with 7 bases aligning to TRBD1. Germline-derived CDR1 and CDR2 are SGHNT and YYREEE (reference sequence). J lost 6 bases, V lost 3 bases, and 14 bases had no gene match. The CDR3 totals 17 residues. Written as DNA, the CDR3 is TGTGCCAGCAGCTCCGGGCGACAGGGTTTCCTCGCCGGGGAGCTGTTTTTT. This translates into CASSSGRQGFLAGELFF.

This clone has a handful of counts. The chain links TRBV2 to TRBJ2-4, with TRBD1 as a possible D gene (6 bases). Germline CDR1 reads SNHLY; CDR2 reads FYNNEI. There are 12 residues in the CDR3. The V end lost 10 bases, the J end lost 3 bases, and 10 bases lay between the germline ends. The CDR3 DNA follows: TGTGCCATCCAAGGGGGCAAAAACATTCAGTACTTC. It is translated as CAIQGGKNIQYF.

This chain connects TRBV6-1 to TRBJ2-7; 7 bases align to TRBD2. Trimming cost V 5 bases and J 4 bases; bases outside gene matches: 8. The CDR3 contains 14 residues. Germline CDR1 is MNHNS and CDR2 is SASEGT. The CDR3: CASSLTSEGYEQYF. DNA of the CDR3: TGTGCCAGCAGTCTTACTAGCGAGGGGTACGAGCAGTACTTC.

The chain employs TRBV11-3 and TRBJ2-2; 7 bases map to TRBD2. V lost 4 bases to trimming and J lost 1 base; unmatched junction nucleotides: 12. Germline CDR1 is SGHNT and CDR2 is YENEEA. The CDR3 spans 18 residues. The CDR3 DNA reads as TGTGCCAGCAGCTCCACCCACCTAGCGGAGCAGAACACCGGGGAGCTGTTTTTT. This encodes CASSSTHLAEQNTGELFF.

The table lists this clone with a few counts. The V gene is TRBV9, the J gene TRBJ2-2, with D unresolved. Germline V gives CDR1 SGDLS, CDR2 YYNGEE. The CDR3 is 16 amino acids. V was cut by 0 bases and J by 1 base, with 10 bases left in between. The CDR3 spells CASSVGPTLNTGELFF. CDR3 nucleotides: TGTGCCAGCAGCGTAGGCCCAACTCTGAACACCGGGGAGCTGTTTTTT.

The chain couples TRBV6-1 to TRBJ1-2, with D hard to call. Germline V CDR1 and CDR2: MNHNS, SASEGT. Trimming removed 1 base at V and 4 bases at J, with 10 bases between. The CDR3 runs to 14 residues. DNA for the CDR3: TGTGCCAGCAGTGAAGACGCGCGCTCCTATGGCTACACCTTC. It is translated as CASSEDARSYGYTF.

In DNA, the CDR3 is TGTGCCACCAGCAGAGGCAAGGACAGGTTGAGCAATGAGCAGTTCTTC. Its protein product is CATSRGKDRLSNEQFF. This chain links TRBV15 with TRBJ2-1, with 7 nucleotides matching TRBD1. The CDR3 contains 16 residues. Germline V lookup: CDR1 LNHNV, CDR2 YYDKDF (reference sequence). With V trimmed by 1 base and J by 6 bases, 9 bases remained unmatched.

A single count supports this clone. The chain employs TRBV6-5 and TRBJ2-7, with D possibly being TRBD2 (5 bases). This CDR3 is 13 amino acids long. CDR1 and CDR2 (germline): MNHEY, SVGAGI. V gave up 7 bases and J gave up 0 bases, with 10 bases separating them. The DNA for the CDR3 is TGTGCCAGCATCCATGACTACTCCTACGAGCAGTACTTC. Translation: CASIHDYSYEQYF.

In its sample, this clone was seen a few times. The chain joins TRBV7-9 to TRBJ2-7; D is possibly TRBD1 (6 bases). CDR3 length: 14 residues. Germline-derived CDR1 and CDR2 are SEHNR and FQNEAQ (reference sequence). V shed 4 bases and J shed 1 base, with 11 bases lying between them. CDR3 residues: CASSYRDNSYEQYF. CDR3 in DNA: TGTGCCAGCAGCTACCGGGACAATTCCTACGAGCAGTACTTC.

The gene calls are TRBV6-4 and TRBJ2-7; weak D call: TRBD2 (5 bases). The CDR3 totals 12 residues. Germline V gives CDR1 MRHNA, CDR2 SNTAGT. Written as DNA, the CDR3 is TGTGCCATCAGTGGGAGCTCCTACGAGCAGTACGTC. It is translated as CAISGSSYEQYV.